This T cell receptor (beta chain) stems from a study of blood T cell repertoires in COVID-19. This clone occurred a few times. Per the germline V gene, CDR1 is SGHTA and CDR2 is FQGNSA. The CDR3 spans 14 residues. Trimming left V 5 bases short and J 7 bases short, with 14 bases between. Repertoires were generated with immunoSEQ multiplex PCR, while TCRdb's copy carries only in-frame clones and drops some. Of about 170,000 clones detected, 85% to 90% appear once; the ten largest clones hold approximately 0.62%. The chain is built from TRBV7-2 and TRBJ1-4; no definite D call. The clonotype originates from a man aged 55 to 70 with COVID-19, enrolled during active disease. Sequencing input: peripheral blood. The DNA of the CDR3 is TGTGCCAGCAGCCTTACAAGTGTAGCTGAAAAACTGTTTTTT. Translated, it gives CASSLTSVAEKLFF.